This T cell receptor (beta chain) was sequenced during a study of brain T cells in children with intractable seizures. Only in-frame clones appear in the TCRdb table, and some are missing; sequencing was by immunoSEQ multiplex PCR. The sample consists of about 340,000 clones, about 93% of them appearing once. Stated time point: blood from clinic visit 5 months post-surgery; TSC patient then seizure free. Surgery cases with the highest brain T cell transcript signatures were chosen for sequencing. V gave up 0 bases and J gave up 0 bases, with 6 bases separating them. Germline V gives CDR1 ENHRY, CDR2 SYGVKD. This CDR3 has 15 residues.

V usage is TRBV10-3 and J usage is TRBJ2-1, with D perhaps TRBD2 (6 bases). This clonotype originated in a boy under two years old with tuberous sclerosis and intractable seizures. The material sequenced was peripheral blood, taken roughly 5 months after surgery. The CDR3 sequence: CAISESTSSYNEQFF. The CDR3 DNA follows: TGTGCCATCAGTGAGTCGACTAGCTCCTACAATGAGCAGTTCTTC.